The clone carrying this T cell receptor (beta chain) came up a few times. These data originate in a study of T-cell reconstitution after alpha-beta-depleted transplantation in children. Germline CDR1 is SGHRS and CDR2 is YFSETQ. With 3 bases removed from V and 1 base from J, the gap between germline ends came to 7 bases. This CDR3 is 14 amino acids long. Unique molecular identifiers featured in how the TCRbeta library was prepared. TCRdb reprocessed the PCR reads via MiXCR and lists one record per CDR3 protein. The sample yields approximately 640,000 distinct CDR3 sequences, 16% seen once. The origin of this receptor is a human donor who donated a stem cell graft to a child with acute myeloid leukemia. The V and J genes are TRBV5-1 and TRBJ2-2; possibly TRBD2 for D (5 bases). The sequences come from PBMCs from the stem cell graft donor, collected from the stem cell graft. The CDR3 DNA is TGCGCCAGCAGCTCACTAGGGAACACCGGGGAGCTGTTTTTT. It yields the protein CASSSLGNTGELFF.